This entry lists 22 T cell receptor beta chains sequenced from one sample in a study of early stage breast cancer tumors. This table comes from immunoSEQ multiplex PCR, and its TCRdb copy is limited to in-frame clones, with some not included. The profile shows 30,000 to 40,000 clones, 70% to 85% of them singletons. The sequenced sample was blood. Receptor source: a person in their 60s with breast cancer.

The chain is built from TRBV4-1 and TRBJ1-4; a possible D gene is TRBD1 (6 bases). V lost 1 base to trimming and J lost 7 bases, with 10 bases between them. Per the germline V gene, CDR1 is MGHRA and CDR2 is YSYEKL. The CDR3 covers 14 residues. CDR3 amino acids: CASSQVQGGEKLFF. CDR3 DNA sequence: TGCGCCAGCAGCCAAGTACAGGGTGGTGAAAAACTGTTTTTT.

The V and J genes are TRBV27 and TRBJ1-2, with D possibly matching TRBD1 (5 bases). The germline V and J ends were trimmed by 2 bases and 8 bases, with 12 bases remaining between them. Germline loops: CDR1 MNHEY, CDR2 SMNVEV (reference sequence). The CDR3 runs to 13 residues. For the CDR3, the DNA is TGTGCCAGCAGTTTAGCAGGGAATAAGGGCTACACCTTC. Its protein product is CASSLAGNKGYTF.

This clone was found a few times. This sequence joins TRBV7-6 and TRBJ1-3; D is uncertain. The CDR3 has 13 amino acids. Looked up from germline, CDR1 is SGHVS and CDR2 is FNYEAQ. V was clipped by 6 bases and J by 0 bases, with 6 bases between them. The CDR3 bases are TGTGCCAGCAGAGGGAACTCTGGAAACACCATATATTTT. As protein: CASRGNSGNTIYF. The full variable domain, completed using reference TRBV7-6 and TRBJ1-3, is GAGVSQSPRYKVTKRGQDVALRCDPISGHVSLYWYRQALGQGPEFLTYFNYEAQQDKSGLPNDRFSAERPEGSISTLTIQRTEQRDSAMYRCASRGNSGNTIYFGEGSWLTVV.

The V and J genes are TRBV7-9 and TRBJ2-5; TRBD2 agrees at 9 bases. The CDR3 is 16 residues long. V lost 3 bases and J lost 5; bases outside the gene matches: 10. Germline V gene data show CDR1 as SEHNR and CDR2 as FQNEAQ (reference sequence). The CDR3 nucleotides read TGTGCCAGCAGCTTGTCGCGGGGGGGCCTGGGGGAGACCCAGTACTTC. Its translation: CASSLSRGGLGETQYF. The full variable domain, its missing parts supplied by reference TRBV7-9 and TRBJ2-5, is DTGVSQNPRHKITKRGQNVTFRCDPISEHNRLYWYRQTLGQGPEFLTYFQNEAQLEKSRLLSDRFSAERPKGSFSTLEIQRTEQGDSAMYLCASSLSRGGLGETQYFGPGTRLLVL.

CDR3 in amino acids: CASRPRTGGGTEAFF. The CDR3 DNA reads as TGTGCCAGCAGACCCCGGACAGGGGGGGGAACTGAAGCTTTCTTT. The V gene is TRBV7-9, the J gene TRBJ1-1; 10 nucleotides match TRBD1. This CDR3 contains 15 residues. The V segment lost 6 bases and the J segment 5 bases; nucleotides outside the gene matches: 9. The germline CDR1 and CDR2 sequences are SEHNR and FQNEAQ (reference sequence).

The chain couples TRBV21-1 to TRBJ1-2; the D segment call TRBD1 is taken from the table without a DNA check. TRBV21-1 is annotated as a pseudogene. This CDR3 spans 18 amino acids. CDR3 nucleotide sequence: TGTGCCAGCAGCAAAGGTATCGTGGGGACACCGACTAACTATGGCTACACCTTC. Translated, it gives CASSKGIVGTPTNYGYTF.

The gene calls are TRBV2 and TRBJ2-3, with 13 bases fitting TRBD2. This CDR3 has 16 residues. V was pared by 6 bases and J by 5 bases, with 8 bases of the junction left unmatched. Germline CDR1 reads SNHLY; CDR2 reads FYNNEI. CDR3 sequence reads: CASSHTSGRARDTQYF. Here the CDR3 DNA reads TGTGCCAGCAGCCATACTAGCGGGAGGGCCAGAGATACGCAGTATTTT.

The chain is built from TRBV7-8 and TRBJ2-1, with D maybe TRBD2 (6 bases). In germline, CDR1 is SGHVS, CDR2 FQNEAQ. Trimming pared 5 bases from V and 3 bases from J, leaving 17 bases between. This CDR3 comprises 16 residues. CDR3 DNA: TGTGCCAGCAGCCTACGAGGAGGGGTTGTCTACAATGAGCAGTTCTTC. It is translated as CASSLRGGVVYNEQFF.

The genes are TRBV7-9 and TRBJ1-2, with a weak D call TRBD1 (6 bases). This CDR3 is 16 amino acids long. Deletions cut 3 bases from V and 2 bases from J, with 16 bases between. Germline values: CDR1 SEHNR, CDR2 FQNEAQ (reference sequence). CDR3 sequence reads: CASSFRDAGVNYGYTF. The CDR3, as DNA: TGTGCCAGCAGCTTCAGAGATGCAGGGGTCAACTATGGCTACACCTTC.

V gene TRBV5-1 combines with J gene TRBJ1-1, with a possible D match to TRBD1 (6 bases). Trimming took off 6 bases at V and 6 bases at J, with 15 bases between the two ends. CDR1 SGHRS and CDR2 YFSETQ come from the germline V gene. The CDR3 is made up of 13 amino acids. CDR3 residues: CASNKLGGAEAFF. The CDR3 nucleotides read TGCGCCAGCAACAAACTGGGGGGCGCTGAAGCTTTCTTT.

In this sample, this clone turned up once. This chain links TRBV28 with TRBJ1-2, with a tentative D call TRBD1 (6 bases). CDR1 is MDHEN and CDR2 is SYDVKM in the germline V gene. The V end was cut by 2 bases, the J end by 7 bases, with 17 bases between. CDR3 length: 15 residues. The CDR3 sequence is CASSLSSYRASGYTF. CDR3 bases: TGTGCCAGCAGTTTAAGTTCATACAGGGCTAGTGGCTACACCTTC.

V is TRBV2 and J is TRBJ1-2; D not certain. V was pared by 2 bases and J by 5 bases, with 15 bases between. Germline CDR1 is SNHLY and CDR2 is FYNNEI. This CDR3 comprises 15 residues. CDR3 sequence reads: CASSERVGFWYGYTF. Here the CDR3 DNA reads TGTGCCAGCAGTGAAAGGGTAGGGTTTTGGTATGGCTACACCTTC.

J is TRBJ1-2 and V is TRBV7-9; unclear D gene. Trimming shortened V by 2 bases and J by 4 bases, and 17 bases separated the two germline ends. The germline V gene encodes CDR1 SEHNR and CDR2 FQNEAQ (reference sequence). The CDR3 sequence is 16 residues long. CDR3 nucleotides: TGTGCCAGCAGCTTAAGAAATCGGGAAGAGGGCTATGGCTACACCTTC. This codes for CASSLRNREEGYGYTF.

The chain couples TRBV7-9 to TRBJ2-5; 7 bases map to TRBD2. The CDR3 is made up of 17 amino acids. V lost 7 bases, J lost 3 bases, and 17 bases stayed unmatched. Germline CDR1 is SEHNR and CDR2 is FQNEAQ (reference sequence). The CDR3 coding sequence is TGTGCCAGCATCGCTAGCGTGGTGGGAGGGCCAGAAGAGACCCAGTACTTC. It translates to CASIASVVGGPEETQYF.

The chain joins TRBV5-3 to TRBJ2-3; 10 nucleotides agree with TRBD2. TRBV5-3 is given ORF status, its function remaining uncertain. This CDR3 is built from 19 residues. Germline trimming cut 3 bases from V and 2 bases from J; bases unmatched to any gene: 15. The CDR3 protein is CARSSRRTTSGPYTDTQYF. CDR3 nucleotides: TGTGCCAGAAGCTCACGCAGGACGACTAGCGGGCCTTACACAGATACGCAGTATTTT.

This chain joins TRBV28 and TRBJ1-5, with TRBD1 matching 7 bases. The germline CDR1 and CDR2 sequences are MDHEN and SYDVKM. This CDR3 comprises 12 residues. V lost 6 bases to trimming and J lost 6 bases; unmatched junction nucleotides: 2. The CDR3 bases are TGTGCCAGCAGGTACAGGGGTCAGCCCCAGCATTTT. This gives the protein CASRYRGQPQHF.

This clone turned up a few times. The CDR3 sequence is CARSFIKYCNNYGYTF. The CDR3 DNA follows: TGTGCCAGAAGCTTCATAAAGTATTGCAACAACTATGGCTACACCTTC. This rearrangement joins TRBV5-3 to TRBJ1-2; D not resolved. TRBV5-3 carries the ORF label, with uncertain function. Trimming removed 2 bases at V and 2 bases at J, with 16 bases between. The CDR3 loop spans 16 amino acids.

CDR3 in DNA: TGCAGCGTTGACGGAGATAACTATGGCTACACCTTC. Translating it yields CSVDGDNYGYTF. The chain uses TRBV29-1 and TRBJ1-2; D is undetermined. Trimming cost V 3 bases and J 1 base, with 6 bases left between them. The CDR3 totals 12 residues. Germline V gene sequence: CDR1 SQVTM, CDR2 ANQGSEA.

In this sample, this clone turned up once. The chain is built from TRBV27 and TRBJ1-2; 8 bases are a match to TRBD1. The CDR3 consists of 13 residues. V gave up 5 bases and J gave up 6 bases; unmatched junction bases: 5. Germline CDR1 reads MNHEY; CDR2 reads SMNVEV (reference sequence). CDR3 residues: CASSGGTGDGYTF. DNA of the CDR3: TGTGCCAGCAGTGGTGGGACAGGTGATGGCTACACCTTC.

This clone was observed a handful of times. J is TRBJ2-5 and V is TRBV2; no definite D call. V shed 3 bases and J shed 5 bases, with 4 bases lying between them. This CDR3 is 11 amino acids long. Germline-derived CDR1 and CDR2 are SNHLY and FYNNEI. The CDR3 reads CASSDMETQYF. CDR3 DNA sequence: TGTGCCAGCAGTGATATGGAGACCCAGTACTTC.

This rearrangement joins TRBV5-4 to TRBJ2-5, with D possibly being TRBD2 (6 bases). Germline CDR1 is SGHNT and CDR2 is YYREEE (reference sequence). The CDR3 spans 13 residues. The V end lost 4 bases, the J end lost 5 bases, and 12 bases lay between the germline ends. The CDR3 sequence: CASSRDSGETQYF. CDR3 nucleotides: TGTGCCAGCAGCCGGGACTCTGGGGAGACCCAGTACTTC.

The gene calls are TRBV5-1 and TRBJ2-1, with 10 bases identical to TRBD2. From germline, CDR1 is SGHRS and CDR2 YFSETQ. CDR3 size: 16 residues. J gave up 9 bases and V 1 base, and 10 bases lay outside the gene matches. CDR3 residues: CASSLFSGGARGEQFF. DNA for the CDR3: TGCGCCAGCAGCTTGTTCAGCGGGGGGGCTCGCGGTGAGCAGTTCTTC.